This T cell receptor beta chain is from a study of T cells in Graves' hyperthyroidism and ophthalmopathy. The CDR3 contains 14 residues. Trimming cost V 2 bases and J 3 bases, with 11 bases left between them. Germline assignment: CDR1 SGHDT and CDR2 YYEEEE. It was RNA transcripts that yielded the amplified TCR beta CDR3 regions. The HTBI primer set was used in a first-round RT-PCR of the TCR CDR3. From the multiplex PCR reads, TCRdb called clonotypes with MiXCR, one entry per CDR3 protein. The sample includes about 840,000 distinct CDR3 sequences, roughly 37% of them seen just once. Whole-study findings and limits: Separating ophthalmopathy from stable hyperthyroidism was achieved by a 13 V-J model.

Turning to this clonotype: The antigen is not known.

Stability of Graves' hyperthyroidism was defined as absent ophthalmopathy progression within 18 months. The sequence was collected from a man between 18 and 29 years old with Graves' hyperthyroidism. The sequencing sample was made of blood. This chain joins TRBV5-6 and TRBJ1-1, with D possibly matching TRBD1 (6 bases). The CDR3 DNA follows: TGTGCCAGCAGCTTACCGGGACAAGACACTGAAGCTTTCTTT. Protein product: CASSLPGQDTEAFF.